These T cell receptor beta chains were read from a single sample in a study of control samples from healthy donors and cancer patients. Produced via immunoSEQ multiplex PCR; TCRdb's table is partial and in-frame only. The sample holds more than 100,000 clones; roughly 89% are singletons and the top ten take around 7.6%. What was sequenced was PBMCs. The receptors originated from a man in his forties or fifties with head and neck cancer. Each CDR3 is given with its conserved first and last residue. The D gene is left open where the match is weak. Not all rows give a size; the values are once, few, many and, for expanded clones, a class.

v_gene: TRBV9
d_gene: -
abundance: -
j_gene: TRBJ1-5
CDR3nt: TGTGCCAGCAGCTCACCGAACAGCAATCAGCCCCAGCATTTT
CDR3aa: CASSSPNSNQPQHF

v_gene: TRBV6-2/TRBV6-3
d_gene: -
abundance: once
j_gene: TRBJ1-5
CDR3nt: TGTGCCAGCAGCCCTTTAGGTGGGGCCCTAGGACAGCCCCAGCATTTT
CDR3aa: CASSPLGGALGQPQHF

v_gene: TRBV19
d_gene: TRBD1
abundance: -
j_gene: TRBJ1-5
CDR3nt: TGTGCCAGTAGTATAGGGACAGGGGTGAACAATCAGCCCCAGCATTTT
CDR3aa: CASSIGTGVNNQPQHF

v_gene: TRBV29-1
d_gene: TRBD2
abundance: -
j_gene: TRBJ2-2
CDR3nt: TGCAGCGCCCGAGCGGGGAAAGTGGACACCGGGGAGCTGTTTTTT
CDR3aa: CSARAGKVDTGELFF

v_gene: TRBV3-1/TRBV3-2
d_gene: -
abundance: -
j_gene: TRBJ2-1
CDR3nt: TGTGCCAGCAGCCAAGATACAGGGTTTGAGCAGTTCTTC
CDR3aa: CASSQDTGFEQFF

v_gene: TRBV27
d_gene: -
abundance: -
j_gene: TRBJ2-4
CDR3nt: TGTGCCAGCAGTTTATGGCAAGGATCAAGGACCAAAAACATTCAGTACTTC
CDR3aa: CASSLWQGSRTKNIQYF

v_gene: TRBV5-4
d_gene: TRBD2
abundance: -
j_gene: TRBJ2-5
CDR3nt: TGTGCCAGCGGACCCCCGGGGGGGGAGGGGACCCAGTACTTC
CDR3aa: CASGPPGGEGTQYF

v_gene: TRBV12-3/TRBV12-4
d_gene: -
abundance: -
j_gene: TRBJ1-5
CDR3nt: TGTGCCAGCAGTTTAGCTAATCAGCCCCAGCATTTT
CDR3aa: CASSLANQPQHF

v_gene: TRBV6-5
d_gene: -
abundance: -
j_gene: TRBJ2-3
CDR3nt: TGTGCCAGCAGTTACTCGTCTCCAGATACGCAGTATTTT
CDR3aa: CASSYSSPDTQYF

v_gene: TRBV29-1
d_gene: -
abundance: -
j_gene: TRBJ2-3
CDR3nt: TGCAGCGTGAAACTTTCCGGAAATACGCAGTATTTT
CDR3aa: CSVKLSGNTQYF

v_gene: TRBV28
d_gene: -
abundance: -
j_gene: TRBJ1-1
CDR3nt: TGTGCCAGCAGTTTGAGGGTAAGCACTGAAGCTTTCTTT
CDR3aa: CASSLRVSTEAFF

v_gene: TRBV13
d_gene: TRBD1
abundance: -
j_gene: TRBJ2-7
CDR3nt: TGTGCCAGCAGCCAGACAGGGACCCCCTACGAGCAGTACTTC
CDR3aa: CASSQTGTPYEQYF

v_gene: TRBV11-1
d_gene: TRBD1
abundance: -
j_gene: TRBJ2-7
CDR3nt: TGTGCCAGCACCTCGGACAGGGGCGTCCACGAGCAGTACTTC
CDR3aa: CASTSDRGVHEQYF

v_gene: TRBV24-1
d_gene: -
abundance: -
j_gene: TRBJ1-4
CDR3nt: TGTGCCACCAGTGATTTGATGGGGAGCAGGCTGTTTTTT
CDR3aa: CATSDLMGSRLFF

v_gene: TRBV3-1/TRBV3-2
d_gene: TRBD1
abundance: -
j_gene: TRBJ1-1
CDR3nt: TGTGCCAGCAGCCAAGCAGGGGGCGCTTCCGAAGCTTTCTTT
CDR3aa: CASSQAGGASEAFF

v_gene: TRBV24-1
d_gene: TRBD2
abundance: -
j_gene: TRBJ2-3
CDR3nt: TGTGCCACCAGTGATCAGCCGGGACTAGCGGGAGGAGAGGGAGATACGCAGTATTTT
CDR3aa: CATSDQPGLAGGEGDTQYF

v_gene: TRBV5-4
d_gene: -
abundance: -
j_gene: TRBJ2-1
CDR3nt: TGTGCCAGCAGCCCCCAAGCGGAGCGCTCCTACAATGAGCAGTTCTTC
CDR3aa: CASSPQAERSYNEQFF

v_gene: TRBV5-1
d_gene: TRBD2
abundance: once
j_gene: TRBJ2-1
CDR3nt: TGCGCCAGCAGCGCGGCCCGCCAGCGGGGGTACAATGAGCAGTTCTTC
CDR3aa: CASSAARQRGYNEQFF

v_gene: TRBV21-1
d_gene: -
abundance: -
j_gene: TRBJ2-7
CDR3nt: TGTGCCAGCAGCAAAAGGCCCGACAGGGGGATCACCTACGAGCAGTACTTC
CDR3aa: CASSKRPDRGITYEQYF

v_gene: TRBV7-9
d_gene: -
abundance: -
j_gene: TRBJ1-5
CDR3nt: TGTGCCAGCAGCGGGGGACCGAACTATAGCAATCAGCCCCAGCATTTT
CDR3aa: CASSGGPNYSNQPQHF

v_gene: TRBV11-2
d_gene: -
abundance: once
j_gene: TRBJ1-1
CDR3nt: TGTGCCAGCAGCTGGGCAGAGAACACTGAAGCTTTCTTT
CDR3aa: CASSWAENTEAFF

v_gene: TRBV5-5
d_gene: -
abundance: -
j_gene: TRBJ1-2
CDR3nt: TGTGCCAGCAGCATGGGGGGCAAACTGGCCGTTGGCTACACCTTC
CDR3aa: CASSMGGKLAVGYTF

v_gene: TRBV5-4
d_gene: -
abundance: -
j_gene: TRBJ2-2
CDR3nt: TGTGCCAGCAGCTCAGCTACAAGGAAGAACACCGGGGAGCTGTTTTTT
CDR3aa: CASSSATRKNTGELFF

v_gene: TRBV29-1
d_gene: -
abundance: -
j_gene: TRBJ1-2
CDR3nt: TGCAGCGTTGAAACCGGCTACTATGGCTACACCTTC
CDR3aa: CSVETGYYGYTF

v_gene: TRBV13
d_gene: TRBD1
abundance: -
j_gene: TRBJ2-5
CDR3nt: TGTGCCAGCACCCGGGGACAGGGGGCCTGGGAGCAGTACTTC
CDR3aa: CASTRGQGAWEQYF

v_gene: TRBV10-2
d_gene: -
abundance: once
j_gene: TRBJ2-7
CDR3nt: TGCGCCAGCGGGGCTAGCGCCGGGGGCACCTACGAGCAGTACTTC
CDR3aa: CASGASAGGTYEQYF

v_gene: TRBV4-1
d_gene: -
abundance: -
j_gene: TRBJ2-1
CDR3nt: TGCGCCAGCAGCCAAGATTCCTGGGACTCCCGAGGATATGAGCAGTTCTTC
CDR3aa: CASSQDSWDSRGYEQFF

v_gene: TRBV11-2
d_gene: -
abundance: -
j_gene: TRBJ1-6
CDR3nt: TGTGCCAGCAGCTTATCTTCGGGCGGGGCGGGTTCACCCCTCCACTTT
CDR3aa: CASSLSSGGAGSPLHF

v_gene: TRBV21-1
d_gene: -
abundance: once
j_gene: TRBJ2-7
CDR3nt: TGTGCCAGCAGCCCTCCAGGCTTGACGTACGAGCAGTACTTC
CDR3aa: CASSPPGLTYEQYF

v_gene: TRBV28
d_gene: -
abundance: -
j_gene: TRBJ2-1
CDR3nt: TGTGCCAGCAGTCGGCCACTTGGGAGCTCCTACAATGAGCAGTTCTTC
CDR3aa: CASSRPLGSSYNEQFF

v_gene: TRBV19
d_gene: TRBD1
abundance: -
j_gene: TRBJ1-5
CDR3nt: TGTGCCAGTAGTACAGGGGGCAAGAGCAATCAGCCCCAGCATTTT
CDR3aa: CASSTGGKSNQPQHF

v_gene: TRBV18
d_gene: TRBD2
abundance: -
j_gene: TRBJ2-1
CDR3nt: TGTGCCAGCCCCCGGGCTAGCGGGGGGGCCACCAATGAGCAGTTCTTC
CDR3aa: CASPRASGGATNEQFF

v_gene: TRBV7-9
d_gene: TRBD1
abundance: -
j_gene: TRBJ2-1
CDR3nt: TGTGCCAGCAGCTTAAGACAGGGGGCCTACAATGAGCAGTTCTTC
CDR3aa: CASSLRQGAYNEQFF

v_gene: TRBV7-9
d_gene: TRBD1
abundance: -
j_gene: TRBJ1-1
CDR3nt: TGTGCCAGCAGCTCCACTATCGGACAGGGAGGCTTTTTGGCTTTCTTT
CDR3aa: CASSSTIGQGGFLAFF

v_gene: TRBV5-4
d_gene: -
abundance: -
j_gene: TRBJ1-2
CDR3nt: TGTGCCAGCAGCTCCCCAAACTATGGCTACACCTTC
CDR3aa: CASSSPNYGYTF

v_gene: TRBV30
d_gene: -
abundance: -
j_gene: TRBJ1-1
CDR3nt: TGTGCCTGGAGTTACGGACAAGAAGCTTTCTTT
CDR3aa: CAWSYGQEAFF

v_gene: TRBV1
d_gene: -
abundance: once
j_gene: TRBJ2-1
CDR3nt: TGCACCACGAGCGGGGGTAGGTCCTACAATGAGCAGTTCTTC
CDR3aa: CTTSGGRSYNEQFF

v_gene: TRBV19
d_gene: -
abundance: -
j_gene: TRBJ1-5
CDR3nt: TGTGCCAGTAGTGGGGGACACCCCAATCAGCCCCAGCATTTT
CDR3aa: CASSGGHPNQPQHF

v_gene: TRBV28
d_gene: -
abundance: once
j_gene: TRBJ1-2
CDR3nt: TGTGCCAGCAGTTTATCAGGGGACTATGGCTACACCTTC
CDR3aa: CASSLSGDYGYTF

v_gene: TRBV27
d_gene: -
abundance: once
j_gene: TRBJ2-5
CDR3nt: TGTGCCAGCAGTTGGACCTACCAAGAGACCCAGTACTTC
CDR3aa: CASSWTYQETQYF

v_gene: TRBV19
d_gene: TRBD1
abundance: -
j_gene: TRBJ1-4
CDR3nt: TGTGCCAGTAGTCCCGGGACAGCAACTAATGAAAAACTGTTTTTT
CDR3aa: CASSPGTATNEKLFF

v_gene: TRBV28
d_gene: TRBD2
abundance: -
j_gene: TRBJ2-1
CDR3nt: TGTGCCAGCAGTTTATCGCGGGAGTTCTACAATGAGCAGTTCTTC
CDR3aa: CASSLSREFYNEQFF